Reported below is one T cell receptor beta chain. What this receptor recognizes is not known. The sample holds no much larger clone one base away, and base qualities are not on file. This specimen belongs to a study of T cells in narcolepsy (dated 2018 in TCRdb). About the full investigation: Patients with narcolepsy type 1 or type 2 (NT1, NT2) were enrolled in the study together with healthy control donors. Autoreactive T cells targeting hypocretin neuron self-antigens (hypocretin, TRIB2) were sought in narcolepsy patients, and TCR Vbeta sequencing was used to track clonotypes in blood and CSF. Study-wide findings and limitations: Patients and controls had comparable numbers of sequenced blood memory CD4+ clonotypes, averaging about 37,000 and 33,000, respectively. Plots comparing CSF and blood CD4+ T cell clonotypes from the same patient highlighted HCRT-specific and TRIB2-specific autoreactive clonotypes. Some blood memory CD4+ repertoires from patients and controls contained no sequences matching autoreactive T cell clones. Autoreactive clonotypes were reported to be detected serially in the blood of the same patients and of different patients, but not in the blood of healthy controls.

Libraries were made using the immunoSEQ multiplex PCR assay. TCRdb provides this immuneACCESS table in a form limited to in-frame rearrangements. Some clones are lacking; in checked studies, under half of them reflect an unresolved V gene, and why the rest are absent is not known. In this sample the table shows some 23,000 clones, about 80% of which occur a single time. The ten largest clones represent approximately 0.71% of the sample. For TCR Vbeta sequencing, memory CD4+ T cells were sorted ex vivo from the peripheral blood of both healthy controls and narcolepsy patients. The germline V gene supplies CDR1 SGHDT and CDR2 YYEEEE. Reading from cysteine to phenylalanine, the CDR3 counts 13 amino acids. The sequence is cut down to CDR3 DNA, 39 bases in frame from base 1. Trimming costs V 5 bases and J 2 bases, and their ends lie 11 bases apart.

This chain joins TRBV5-6 to TRBJ2-7; the D gene identity is not certain. The clonotype originates from a human donor with narcolepsy. Sequencing was done on a sample of CD45RA- memory CD4+ T cells from PBMCs. The cell subset or site label on this specimen signifies: memory T cells sorted ex vivo from peripheral blood. The CDR3 has the sequence CASRPLGAYEQYF. The DNA is TGTGCCAGCAGGCCCCTAGGAGCCTACGAGCAGTACTTC.